This T cell receptor (beta chain) came from a study of radiotherapy plus CTLA-4 blockade in lung cancer. Findings of the study overall: Radiotherapy plus ipilimumab was followed by expansion in blood of tumor-derived TCR clones. It was early blood T cell clone dynamics, with interferon-beta, that reportedly best predicted response.

About this clone itself: Its antigen is currently unknown.

The CDR3 covers 15 residues. Trimming cost V 3 bases and J 5 bases, with 16 bases left between them. CDR1 is LGHNA and CDR2 is YNFKEQ in the germline V gene. Only in-frame clones appear in the TCRdb table, and some are missing; sequencing was by immunoSEQ multiplex PCR. This sample has approximately 52,000 clones, with about 77% found just once. Sequencing used peripheral blood, obtained from a patient treated with radiotherapy plus ipilimumab. This receptor was identified in a human donor with non-small cell lung cancer whose response to radiotherapy plus ipilimumab could not be evaluated. The genes are TRBV4-2 and TRBJ2-5; D is possibly TRBD1 (5 bases). CDR3 loop: CASSHPGSAGETQYF. Here the CDR3 DNA reads TGTGCCAGCAGCCACCCGGGTTCCGCAGGGGAGACCCAGTACTTC.